The rows below give T cell receptor beta chains drawn from one sample of a study of identical twins. TCRdb reprocessed the 5' RACE reads via MiXCR and lists one record per CDR3 protein. This sample has 500,000 or so distinct CDR3 sequences; 14% occur once, and the top ten carry about 0.54%. This sample also appeared in a second study, on yellow fever vaccine responses in identical twins.

The specimen was CD4+ T cells sorted from blood. The receptor set was obtained from a woman younger than 30 in good health. Each CDR3 is given with its conserved first and last residue. A D gene is named only where the DNA matches it firmly. Some rows have no size entry. The others give once, few or many, or a class for an expanded clone.

abundance,d_gene,v_gene,j_gene,CDR3aa,CDR3nt
few,.,TRBV12-3/TRBV12-4,TRBJ1-5,CASSLLRLGGNQPQHF,TGTGCCAGCAGTTTATTGAGGCTCGGGGGCAATCAGCCCCAGCATTTT
.,TRBD1,TRBV20-1,TRBJ2-5,CSAREQHRDRGRATQYF,TGCAGTGCTAGAGAACAGCACCGGGACAGGGGTAGGGCGACCCAGTACTTC
few,.,TRBV29-1,TRBJ2-7,CSVDLVGLGEQYF,TGCAGCGTTGATTTGGTCGGGTTGGGGGAGCAGTACTTC
.,TRBD1,TRBV6-2/TRBV6-3,TRBJ2-1,CASSYSRDRMVQFF,TGTGCCAGCAGTTACTCACGGGACAGGATGGTGCAGTTCTTC
many,TRBD2,TRBV29-1,TRBJ2-7,CSVEGIVGGSDEQYF,TGCAGCGTTGAGGGAATTGTGGGAGGGAGCGACGAGCAGTACTTC
few,TRBD1,TRBV4-1,TRBJ2-7,CASSQGQGLWGEQYF,TGCGCCAGCAGCCAAGGACAGGGCCTTTGGGGTGAGCAGTACTTC
.,TRBD1,TRBV28,TRBJ2-7,CASSPPDRGNYEQYF,TGTGCCAGCAGTCCCCCCGACAGGGGCAACTACGAGCAGTACTTC
few,.,TRBV7-9,TRBJ2-7,CASSLGPLEQYF,TGTGCCAGCAGCTTGGGGCCCCTCGAGCAGTACTTC
.,TRBD1,TRBV6-1,TRBJ1-1,CASSAGTGRYEAFF,TGTGCCAGCAGCGCCGGGACAGGGAGGTATGAAGCTTTCTTT
.,.,TRBV7-2,TRBJ2-5,CASSFGLTGETQYF,TGTGCCAGCAGCTTCGGCTTGACAGGAGAGACCCAGTACTTC
few,.,TRBV15,TRBJ2-7,CATSRGDFNEQYF,TGTGCCACCAGCAGAGGTGATTTCAACGAGCAGTACTTC
few,TRBD2,TRBV6-5,TRBJ2-5,CASSYSGLAGGGSQETQYF,TGTGCCAGCAGTTACTCGGGACTAGCGGGAGGAGGGTCCCAAGAGACCCAGTACTTC
.,.,TRBV5-3,TRBJ2-2,CARSGGPGELFF,TGTGCCAGAAGCGGGGGGCCCGGGGAGCTGTTTTTT
.,TRBD1,TRBV5-1,TRBJ1-4,CASSLNGQATNEKLFF,TGCGCCAGCAGCTTGAACGGACAGGCAACTAATGAAAAACTGTTTTTT
few,TRBD2,TRBV6-5,TRBJ2-7,CASSYGVAGSYEQYF,TGTGCCAGCAGTTACGGGGTAGCGGGCTCCTACGAGCAGTACTTC
few,.,TRBV3-1,TRBJ2-1,CASSHLGNEQFF,TGTGCCAGCAGCCATCTGGGTAATGAGCAGTTCTTC
few,.,TRBV7-2,TRBJ1-2,CASSLDLGWYGYTF,TGTGCCAGCAGCTTAGACTTGGGTTGGTATGGCTACACCTTC
.,.,TRBV6-5,TRBJ1-2,CASSSGLLYGYTF,TGTGCCAGCAGTTCGGGCCTTCTCTATGGCTACACCTTC
few,.,TRBV12-2,TRBJ2-2,CASRLGRVRGAGELFF,TGTGCAAGTCGCTTAGGACGAGTGCGAGGGGCCGGGGAGCTGTTTTTT
.,.,TRBV7-2,TRBJ2-3,CASRQGQRTDTQYF,TGTGCCAGCAGACAAGGACAGCGCACAGATACGCAGTATTTT
few,.,TRBV20-1,TRBJ2-3,CSASLKKGDTQYF,TGCAGTGCTAGCCTGAAGAAAGGGGATACGCAGTATTTT
.,.,TRBV7-8,TRBJ1-5,CASSFTGTNQPQHF,TGTGCCAGCAGCTTCACAGGAACTAATCAGCCCCAGCATTTT
.,.,TRBV5-1,TRBJ1-1,CASSLEPYTEAFF,TGCGCCAGCAGCTTGGAACCGTACACTGAAGCTTTCTTT
few,TRBD2,TRBV13,TRBJ2-3,CASSRRPAGGTLLGSDTQYF,TGTGCCAGCAGCCGAAGACCAGCGGGAGGTACTCTTCTGGGGTCAGATACGCAGTATTTT
few,TRBD1,TRBV7-9,TRBJ1-1,CASISDGTGNTEAFF,TGTGCCAGCATCTCCGACGGGACAGGGAACACTGAAGCTTTCTTT
.,.,TRBV4-1,TRBJ2-7,CASSQVAETYEQYF,TGCGCCAGCAGCCAAGTTGCGGAGACCTACGAGCAGTACTTC
.,.,TRBV7-2,TRBJ2-3,CASLSVGTTDTQYF,TGTGCCAGCCTGAGCGTGGGGACCACAGATACGCAGTATTTT
few,.,TRBV5-6,TRBJ1-6,CASSLPGTLNSPLHF,TGTGCCAGCAGCTTGCCCGGGACACTAAATTCACCCCTCCACTTT
.,.,TRBV3-1,TRBJ1-1,CAGSQAGRDTEAFF,TGTGCCGGCAGCCAAGCGGGGAGGGACACTGAAGCTTTCTTT
few,.,TRBV28,TRBJ2-2,CASSLASLRNTGELFF,TGTGCCAGCAGTTTAGCTTCTCTTAGGAACACCGGGGAGCTGTTTTTT
few,.,TRBV9,TRBJ2-3,CASSVDAVTDTQYF,TGTGCCAGCAGCGTAGATGCGGTCACAGATACGCAGTATTTT
.,.,TRBV28,TRBJ1-1,CASSFPGQGGTEAFF,TGTGCCAGCAGTTTCCCCGGGCAGGGAGGAACTGAAGCTTTCTTT
few,TRBD1,TRBV2,TRBJ1-5,CASSGTGLYQPQHF,TGTGCCAGCAGTGGGACAGGGCTCTATCAGCCCCAGCATTTT
.,.,TRBV3-1,TRBJ2-5,CASSPRGREGETQYF,TGTGCCAGCAGCCCACGGGGGCGGGAAGGTGAGACCCAGTACTTC
many,.,TRBV24-1,TRBJ2-7,CATSERGSYEQYF,TGTGCCACCAGTGAACGGGGCTCCTACGAGCAGTACTTC
.,TRBD1,TRBV9,TRBJ2-2,CASSVLGQGSGELFF,TGTGCCAGCAGCGTACTCGGACAGGGGTCCGGGGAGCTGTTTTTT
many,TRBD1,TRBV20-1,TRBJ2-3,CSARRGQGAFTQYF,TGCAGTGCTCGGAGGGGGCAGGGGGCGTTCACGCAGTATTTT
few,TRBD1,TRBV7-8,TRBJ1-6,CASSLGQGGGSPLHF,TGTGCCAGCAGCTTAGGACAGGGCGGTGGATCACCCCTCCACTTT
.,TRBD2,TRBV20-1,TRBJ2-1,CSAPRAGGPYEQFF,TGCAGTGCCCCTAGGGCGGGAGGGCCCTATGAGCAGTTCTTC
many,TRBD2,TRBV10-2,TRBJ2-3,CASSSGGGTQYF,TGCGCCAGCAGTAGCGGGGGAGGGACGCAGTATTTT
.,.,TRBV12-3/TRBV12-4,TRBJ2-2,CASHLNTGELFF,TGTGCCAGCCATTTAAACACCGGGGAGCTGTTTTTT
few,TRBD1,TRBV12-3/TRBV12-4,TRBJ1-1,CASTRTGIDTEAFF,TGTGCCAGCACTCGGACAGGGATAGACACTGAAGCTTTCTTT
few,.,TRBV6-5,TRBJ1-2,CASKSGSYGYTF,TGTGCCAGCAAAAGTGGGAGCTATGGCTACACCTTC
.,TRBD2,TRBV12-3/TRBV12-4,TRBJ2-1,CASNRILAGGRLYNEQFF,TGTGCCAGCAATAGGATACTAGCGGGGGGCCGACTCTACAATGAGCAGTTCTTC
few,TRBD1,TRBV3-1,TRBJ2-7,CASSPTTTGPYEQYF,TGTGCCAGCAGCCCAACCACGACAGGGCCCTACGAGCAGTACTTC
few,TRBD1,TRBV12-3/TRBV12-4,TRBJ2-7,CASSIDRVPPYEQYF,TGTGCCAGCAGTATCGACAGGGTTCCCCCCTACGAGCAGTACTTC
many,.,TRBV2,TRBJ2-2,CASSEQGMNTGELFF,TGTGCCAGCAGTGAGCAGGGAATGAACACCGGGGAGCTGTTTTTT
few,TRBD1,TRBV2,TRBJ2-2,CASSFGQELFGELFF,TGTGCCAGCAGTTTCGGACAGGAGCTCTTCGGGGAGCTGTTTTTT
few,TRBD2,TRBV5-5,TRBJ2-7,CASSPRLAGGSFYEQYF,TGTGCCAGCAGCCCGAGACTAGCGGGGGGGTCATTCTACGAGCAGTACTTC
.,TRBD1,TRBV2,TRBJ2-7,CASRRTGDEQYF,TGTGCCAGCAGGCGGACAGGGGACGAGCAGTACTTC
few,.,TRBV5-1,TRBJ2-5,CASSLVLRKQETQYF,TGCGCCAGCAGCTTGGTTTTACGGAAGCAAGAGACCCAGTACTTC
.,.,TRBV19,TRBJ2-2,CASTTGPPNTGELFF,TGTGCCAGTACCACGGGACCGCCGAACACCGGGGAGCTGTTTTTT
few,TRBD2,TRBV3-1,TRBJ2-3,CASSRQTSGADTQYF,TGTGCCAGCAGCCGGCAGACTAGCGGGGCAGATACGCAGTATTTT